This is a list of T cell receptor beta chains from one sample in a study of OX40 agonist ivuxolimab in advanced cancers. Profiling relied on immunoSEQ multiplex PCR, and the TCRdb table lists in-frame clones only, not all of them. Here the sample spans around 65,000 clones, under 95% being singletons. The specimen comprised CD4+ or CD8+ T cells sorted from blood, sampled in a trial of the OX40 agonist ivuxolimab. All receptors derive from an adult with an advanced solid tumor such as melanoma, head and neck, liver or kidney cancer. Each CDR3 is given with its conserved first and last residue. Fields, in order: CDR3 DNA, CDR3 protein, CDR3 length, D gene, clone size, J gene, V gene. A D gene is named only where the DNA matches it firmly. Clone size, where shown, is once, few, many, or a class for clones that have expanded.

DNA: TGTGCCACCAGGCGAACAGGGGATAACTATGGCTACACCTTC
CDR3: CATRRTGDNYGYTF
length: 14
D: TRBD1
size: NA
J: TRBJ1-2
V: TRBV15

DNA: TGCGCCAGCAGCCAAGACGTTAGCGGGGGGGTAAAGACCCAGTACTTC
CDR3: CASSQDVSGGVKTQYF
length: 16
D: TRBD2
size: NA
J: TRBJ2-5
V: TRBV4-1

DNA: TGTGCCAGCAGCAAAGGACAGACTTACACCGGGGAGCTGTTTTTT
CDR3: CASSKGQTYTGELFF
length: 15
D: NA
size: NA
J: TRBJ2-2
V: TRBV5-4

DNA: TGCGCCAGCAGCTTCCTAAGATCGAAGAGCTACGAGCAGTACTTC
CDR3: CASSFLRSKSYEQYF
length: 15
D: NA
size: NA
J: TRBJ2-7
V: TRBV5-1

DNA: TGCGCCAGCAGCTACCTCCCCGGATTGGCCGGGGAGCTGTTTTTT
CDR3: CASSYLPGLAGELFF
length: 15
D: NA
size: NA
J: TRBJ2-2
V: TRBV5-1

DNA: TGCGCCAGCAGCTTGGACGGGACTAAAGAAGAGACCCAGTACTTC
CDR3: CASSLDGTKEETQYF
length: 15
D: TRBD2
size: NA
J: TRBJ2-5
V: TRBV5-1

DNA: TGTGCCAGCAGCTCGGACAGCTCTGGGGCCAACGTCCTGACTTTC
CDR3: CASSSDSSGANVLTF
length: 15
D: NA
size: NA
J: TRBJ2-6
V: TRBV5-6

DNA: TGTGCCAGCAGTTACTCGGGAAGCAATCAGCCCCAGCATTTT
CDR3: CASSYSGSNQPQHF
length: 14
D: NA
size: NA
J: TRBJ1-5
V: TRBV6-5

DNA: TGCGCCAGCAGCTTGTCGGCGGGGGTTACCAAAAACATTCAGTACTTC
CDR3: CASSLSAGVTKNIQYF
length: 16
D: TRBD2
size: NA
J: TRBJ2-4
V: TRBV5-1

DNA: TGTGCCAGCAGTTTAAGTGGACCGGGATATGGCTACACCTTC
CDR3: CASSLSGPGYGYTF
length: 14
D: NA
size: NA
J: TRBJ1-2
V: TRBV27

DNA: TGCGCCAGCAGCTGGGGGACAGACGGCGCCGGGGAGCTGTTTTTT
CDR3: CASSWGTDGAGELFF
length: 15
D: TRBD1
size: NA
J: TRBJ2-2
V: TRBV5-1

DNA: TGTGCCAGCAGTGAAGCGCAGGACGGCTACGAGCAGTACTTC
CDR3: CASSEAQDGYEQYF
length: 14
D: NA
size: NA
J: TRBJ2-7
V: TRBV6-1

DNA: TGTGCCAGCAGCCCCTGGGGGGGGGCACAAAACACTGAAGCTTTCTTT
CDR3: CASSPWGGAQNTEAFF
length: 16
D: NA
size: once
J: TRBJ1-1
V: TRBV7-9

DNA: TGTGCCAGTTGCTTCCTCAGGGGGCGCAGCACAGATACGCAGTATTTT
CDR3: CASCFLRGRSTDTQYF
length: 16
D: TRBD1
size: NA
J: TRBJ2-3
V: TRBV19

DNA: TGTGCCTGGGACAGGGATGGAAGCAATCAGCCCCAGCATTTT
CDR3: CAWDRDGSNQPQHF
length: 14
D: TRBD1
size: few
J: TRBJ1-5
V: TRBV30

DNA: TGTGCCAGTAGTATAGGTTGGACGGGCTCCTACGAGCAGTACTTC
CDR3: CASSIGWTGSYEQYF
length: 15
D: NA
size: NA
J: TRBJ2-7
V: TRBV19

DNA: TGCGCCAATCAAGATACGCAGTATTTT
CDR3: CANQDTQYF
length: 9
D: NA
size: NA
J: TRBJ2-3
V: TRBV4-3

DNA: TGTGCCAGCAGCCTGGGACAGAAGCAAGAGACCCAGTACTTC
CDR3: CASSLGQKQETQYF
length: 14
D: TRBD1
size: NA
J: TRBJ2-5
V: TRBV5-5

DNA: TGTGCCAGCAGTCCGGGTGGCGGGAGCCTGGATGAGCAGTTCTTC
CDR3: CASSPGGGSLDEQFF
length: 15
D: TRBD2
size: NA
J: TRBJ2-1
V: TRBV5-4

DNA: TGCGCCAGCAGCTCACGCGGACAGATTAGCACAGATACGCAGTATTTT
CDR3: CASSSRGQISTDTQYF
length: 16
D: NA
size: NA
J: TRBJ2-3
V: TRBV5-1

DNA: TGTGCCAGCAGCCAAGACGGGACCGCGATGGGAAACACTGAAGCTTTCTTT
CDR3: CASSQDGTAMGNTEAFF
length: 17
D: NA
size: NA
J: TRBJ1-1
V: TRBV4-2

DNA: TGTGCCTCCACAGGGGTTTGGGGAGATACGCAGTATTTT
CDR3: CASTGVWGDTQYF
length: 13
D: TRBD1
size: NA
J: TRBJ2-3
V: TRBV30

DNA: TGTGCCAGCGAAGACAGGTTTAATTCACCCCTCCACTTT
CDR3: CASEDRFNSPLHF
length: 13
D: NA
size: NA
J: TRBJ1-6
V: TRBV2

DNA: TGCAGCGTTGAAGTGGTAGGGCGACAGGGAGGATCGCAGTTCTTC
CDR3: CSVEVVGRQGGSQFF
length: 15
D: NA
size: NA
J: TRBJ2-1
V: TRBV29-1

DNA: TGTGCCTGGAGTCCCGGACTGAGTCGGACTGAAGCTTTCTTT
CDR3: CAWSPGLSRTEAFF
length: 14
D: NA
size: NA
J: TRBJ1-1
V: TRBV30

DNA: TGTGCCTGGGGGACGGGGGAGACCCAGTACTTC
CDR3: CAWGTGETQYF
length: 11
D: NA
size: NA
J: TRBJ2-5
V: TRBV30

DNA: TGTGCCAGCAGTGTAGCTAGCGGGGGGGTACAAGAGACCCAGTACTTC
CDR3: CASSVASGGVQETQYF
length: 16
D: TRBD2
size: NA
J: TRBJ2-5
V: TRBV6-1

DNA: TGTGCCAGCAGCGCACAGGTCGGGGGCTACACCTTC
CDR3: CASSAQVGGYTF
length: 12
D: NA
size: NA
J: TRBJ1-2
V: TRBV2

DNA: TGTGCCTGCGCGTCAGGGACGCCCTACGAGCAGTACTTC
CDR3: CACASGTPYEQYF
length: 13
D: NA
size: NA
J: TRBJ2-7
V: TRBV30

DNA: TGTGCCAGCATCGGGACTCACAATCCCTACAATGAGCAGTTCTTC
CDR3: CASIGTHNPYNEQFF
length: 15
D: NA
size: once
J: TRBJ2-1
V: TRBV25-1

DNA: TGTGCCAGCTCGCCAGGGGGCGACGAGCAGTACTTC
CDR3: CASSPGGDEQYF
length: 12
D: TRBD1
size: medium-sized
J: TRBJ2-7
V: TRBV18

DNA: TGTGCTACCCGGCTAGGGGGAGGGGGCGAGCAGTACTTC
CDR3: CATRLGGGGEQYF
length: 13
D: NA
size: NA
J: TRBJ2-7
V: TRBV2

DNA: TGTGCCAGCAGCCCAACAATTGGAGGAGAGCAGTACTTC
CDR3: CASSPTIGGEQYF
length: 13
D: NA
size: NA
J: TRBJ2-7
V: TRBV7-3

DNA: TGTGCCAGCAGCCCCCAGGGGACAGATACGCAGTATTTT
CDR3: CASSPQGTDTQYF
length: 13
D: NA
size: NA
J: TRBJ2-3
V: TRBV11-1

DNA: TGTGCTAGTGGTTTGGTGCCCGGGAGTCGGACAGGGGGCGCTGGGGCCAACGTCCTGACTTTC
CDR3: CASGLVPGSRTGGAGANVLTF
length: 21
D: TRBD1
size: few
J: TRBJ2-6
V: TRBV12-5

DNA: TGTGCCACCCATGGGCAGAGCTCCTACAATGAGCAGTTCTTC
CDR3: CATHGQSSYNEQFF
length: 14
D: NA
size: NA
J: TRBJ2-1
V: TRBV18

DNA: TGTGCCAGCAGCCAAGTTAGCAACTACAATGAGCAGTTCTTC
CDR3: CASSQVSNYNEQFF
length: 14
D: NA
size: NA
J: TRBJ2-1
V: TRBV14

DNA: TGTGCCAGCAGTTATGGAGCGGTAACTGAAGCTTTCTTT
CDR3: CASSYGAVTEAFF
length: 13
D: NA
size: NA
J: TRBJ1-1
V: TRBV6-6

DNA: TGCAGCTCTAACGGTGGGCAGGGGGTCAGGAATGAGCAGTTCTTC
CDR3: CSSNGGQGVRNEQFF
length: 15
D: TRBD1
size: NA
J: TRBJ2-1
V: TRBV29-1

DNA: TGTGCCAGCAGGGAAAATTTACAGGGATACGAGCAGTACTTC
CDR3: CASRENLQGYEQYF
length: 14
D: NA
size: NA
J: TRBJ2-7
V: TRBV6-1

DNA: TGTGCCAGCAGCTTAAAGGGGGCTAGCACAGATACGCAGTATTTT
CDR3: CASSLKGASTDTQYF
length: 15
D: TRBD1
size: NA
J: TRBJ2-3
V: TRBV7-3

DNA: TGCGCCAGCAGCCGGGAGGGGGGCGTCGAGCTGTTTTTT
CDR3: CASSREGGVELFF
length: 13
D: TRBD2
size: NA
J: TRBJ2-2
V: TRBV5-1

DNA: TGCGCCAGCGGACCCCCGGGACTCCAGCAGTTCTTC
CDR3: CASGPPGLQQFF
length: 12
D: NA
size: NA
J: TRBJ2-1
V: TRBV10-2

DNA: TGTGCCAGCAGTTACGGGTCGGGCATTAAGAACACTGAAGCTTTCTTT
CDR3: CASSYGSGIKNTEAFF
length: 16
D: NA
size: NA
J: TRBJ1-1
V: TRBV6-5

DNA: TGTGCCAGCAGCTCAAAGGGGCCGCAAGAGACCCAGTACTTC
CDR3: CASSSKGPQETQYF
length: 14
D: NA
size: few
J: TRBJ2-5
V: TRBV11-1

DNA: TGTGCCAGTAGTAGGGACGGTCAAGAGACCCAGTACTTC
CDR3: CASSRDGQETQYF
length: 13
D: NA
size: NA
J: TRBJ2-5
V: TRBV19

DNA: TGTGCCAGCAGTGCACAAGGGGCGCGGGCTGAAGCTTTCTTT
CDR3: CASSAQGARAEAFF
length: 14
D: NA
size: NA
J: TRBJ1-1
V: TRBV6-1

DNA: TGTGCCAGCAGCTCACGGGGTACCCCACCCCTCCACTTT
CDR3: CASSSRGTPPLHF
length: 13
D: NA
size: NA
J: TRBJ1-6
V: TRBV7-8